This T cell receptor (beta chain) is drawn from a study of T-cell reconstitution after alpha-beta-depleted transplantation in children. Whole-study findings and limits: Several hundred rapidly expanded clones from non-depleted graft cells reportedly supplied alpha-beta T cells about two months post-transplant. T-cell numbers and diversity, one year after transplant, stemmed largely from T cells that were newly produced. In some patients, recipient T cells and intrathymic progenitors surviving conditioning explained high day-60 diversity.

In this sample, this clonotype turned up many times. What it binds is not known. For TCRbeta, the library was prepared with unique molecular identifiers. TCRdb reprocessed the PCR reads via MiXCR and lists one record per CDR3 protein. The table records more than 200,000 distinct CDR3 sequences, roughly 23% of them present only once. The CDR3 totals 16 residues. V dropped 5 bases and J dropped 4 bases, with 17 bases sitting between them. Germline V gives CDR1 SEHNR, CDR2 FQNEAQ (reference sequence). The rearrangement uses TRBV7-9 and TRBJ2-2, with a possible D match to TRBD1 (6 bases). This sequence was found in a girl aged 2-10 years with Fanconi anemia, due to receive a stem cell transplant. Sequenced here: PBMCs, sampled before TCRalphabeta/CD19-depleted stem cell transplant. The CDR3 protein is CASSPAQGRGTGELFF. The CDR3 coding sequence is TGTGCCAGCAGCCCGGCACAGGGAAGGGGCACCGGGGAGCTGTTTTTT.